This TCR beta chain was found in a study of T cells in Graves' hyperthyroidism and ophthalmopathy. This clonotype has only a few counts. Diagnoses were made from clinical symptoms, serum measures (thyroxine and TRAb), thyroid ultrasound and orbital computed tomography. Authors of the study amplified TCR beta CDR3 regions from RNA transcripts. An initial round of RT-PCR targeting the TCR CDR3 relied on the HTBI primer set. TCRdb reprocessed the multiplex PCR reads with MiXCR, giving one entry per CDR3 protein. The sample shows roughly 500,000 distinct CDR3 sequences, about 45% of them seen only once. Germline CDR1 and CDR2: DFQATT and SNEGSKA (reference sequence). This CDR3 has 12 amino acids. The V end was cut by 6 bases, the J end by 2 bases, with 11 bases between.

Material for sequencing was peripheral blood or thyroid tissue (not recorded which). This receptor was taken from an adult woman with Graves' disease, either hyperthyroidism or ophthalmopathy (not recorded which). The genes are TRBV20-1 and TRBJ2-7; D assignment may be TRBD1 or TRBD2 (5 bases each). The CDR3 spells CSATRGTYEQYF. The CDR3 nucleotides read TGCAGTGCGACCCGGGGCACCTACGAGCAGTACTTC.